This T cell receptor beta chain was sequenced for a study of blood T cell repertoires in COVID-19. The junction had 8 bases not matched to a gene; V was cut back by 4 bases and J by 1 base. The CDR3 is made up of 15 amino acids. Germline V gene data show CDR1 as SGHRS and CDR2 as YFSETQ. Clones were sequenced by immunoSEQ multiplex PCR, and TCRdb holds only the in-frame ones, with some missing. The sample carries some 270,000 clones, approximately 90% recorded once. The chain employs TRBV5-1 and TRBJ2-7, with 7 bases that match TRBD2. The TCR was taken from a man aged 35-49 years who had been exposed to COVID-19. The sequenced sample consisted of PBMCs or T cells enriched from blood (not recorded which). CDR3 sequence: CASSGREIGSYEQYF. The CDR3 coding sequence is TGCGCCAGCAGCGGGCGGGAGATTGGGTCCTACGAGCAGTACTTC.